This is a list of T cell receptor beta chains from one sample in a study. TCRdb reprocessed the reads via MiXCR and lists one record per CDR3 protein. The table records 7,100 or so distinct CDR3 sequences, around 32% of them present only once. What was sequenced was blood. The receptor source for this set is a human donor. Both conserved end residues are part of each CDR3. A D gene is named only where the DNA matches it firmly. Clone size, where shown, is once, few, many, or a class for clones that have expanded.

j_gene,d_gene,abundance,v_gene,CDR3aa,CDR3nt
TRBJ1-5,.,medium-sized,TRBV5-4,CASSRDSNQPQHF,TGTGCCAGCAGTAGGGACTCCAATCAGCCCCAGCATTTT
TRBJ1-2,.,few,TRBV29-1,CSVEGGHDYGHTF,TGCAGCGTTGAAGGGGGGCATGACTATGGCCACACCTTC
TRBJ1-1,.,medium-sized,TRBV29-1,CSVLENTEAFF,TGCAGCGTTCTGGAGAACACTGAAGCTTTCTTT
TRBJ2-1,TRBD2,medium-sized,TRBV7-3,CASSWLAGPYNEQFF,TGTGCCAGCAGCTGGCTAGCGGGACCATACAATGAGCAGTTCTTC
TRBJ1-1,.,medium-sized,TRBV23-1,CASISSGFQVTEAFF,TGCGCCAGCATCTCAAGCGGGTTCCAGGTCACTGAAGCTTTCTTT
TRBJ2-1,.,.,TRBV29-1,CSAMEGNNEQFF,TGCAGCGCCATGGAGGGTAACAATGAGCAGTTCTTC
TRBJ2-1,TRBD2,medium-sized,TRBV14,CASSSLAGLINEQFF,TGTGCCAGCAGCTCCCTAGCGGGACTAATAAATGAGCAGTTCTTC
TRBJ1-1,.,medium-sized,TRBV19,CASSIEVLNTEAFF,TGTGCCAGTAGTATTGAGGTTCTGAACACTGAAGCTTTCTTT
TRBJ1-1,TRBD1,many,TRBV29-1,CSALTGRRVGTEAFF,TGCAGCGCTTTGACAGGGAGACGTGTGGGTACTGAAGCTTTCTTT
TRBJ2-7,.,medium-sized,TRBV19,CASGSGDEQYF,TGTGCCAGCGGCTCAGGGGACGAGCAGTACTTC
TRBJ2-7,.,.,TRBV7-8,CASSLNVGEGDYEQYF,TGTGCCAGCAGCTTAAATGTAGGAGAGGGCGACTACGAGCAGTACTTT
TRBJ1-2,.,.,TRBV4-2,CASSQEGLEGHNGYTF,TGTGCCAGCAGCCAAGAGGGACTAGAGGGCCACAATGGCTACACCTTC
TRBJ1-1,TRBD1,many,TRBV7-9,CASSSPTDRVLNTEAFF,TGTGCCAGCAGCTCCCCGACTGACAGGGTATTGAACACTGAAGCTTTCTTT
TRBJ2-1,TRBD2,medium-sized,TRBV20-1,CSASGTSGSSEQFF,TGCAGTGCTAGCGGGACTAGCGGGAGTTCCGAGCAGTTCTTC
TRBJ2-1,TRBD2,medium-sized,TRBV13,CASSLLAGGKPYNEQFF,TGTGCCAGCAGCTTACTAGCGGGAGGCAAACCCTACAATGAGCAGTTCTTC
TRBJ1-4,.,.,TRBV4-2,CASSQEWGRPNEKLFF,TGTGCCAGCAGCCAAGAATGGGGTCGCCCAAATGAAAAACTGTTTTTT
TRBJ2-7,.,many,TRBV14,CASSQPTFSYEQYF,TGTGCCAGCAGCCAGCCGACGTTCTCCTACGAGCAGTACTTC
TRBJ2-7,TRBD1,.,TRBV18,CASSVRDSIYTGEQYF,TGTGCCAGCTCAGTCAGGGACAGTATATACACCGGGGAGCAGTACTTC
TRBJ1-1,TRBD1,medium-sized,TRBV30,CAWSRWTGDAEAFF,TGTGCCTGGAGCCGCTGGACAGGGGACGCTGAAGCTTTCTTT
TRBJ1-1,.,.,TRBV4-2,CASNQVQGINTEAFF,TGTGCCAGCAACCAAGTCCAGGGTATAAACACTGAAGCTTTCTTT
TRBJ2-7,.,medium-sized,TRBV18,CASSPIREVAEQYF,TGTGCCAGCTCACCAATCAGGGAAGTAGCCGAGCAGTACTTC
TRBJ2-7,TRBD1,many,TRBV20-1,CSARQGTLSYEQYF,TGCAGTGCCCGACAGGGAACCCTCTCCTACGAGCAGTACTTC
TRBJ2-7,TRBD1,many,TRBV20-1,CSAPTDGTALSSEQYF,TGCAGTGCACCCACTGACGGGACAGCCCTCTCATCCGAGCAGTACTTC
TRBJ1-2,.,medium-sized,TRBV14,CASSQYSGPPNYGYTF,TGTGCCAGCAGCCAATATTCGGGGCCCCCTAACTATGGCTACACCTTC
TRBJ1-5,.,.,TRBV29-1,CSVYRGGGQPQHF,TGCAGCGTTTACCGGGGAGGCGGACAGCCCCAGCATTTT
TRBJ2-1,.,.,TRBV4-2,CASSQQGYNEQFF,TGTGCCAGCAGCCAGCAGGGTTACAATGAGCAGTTCTTC
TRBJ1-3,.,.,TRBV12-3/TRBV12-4,CASSSISGRHGGSPGNTIYF,TGTGCCAGCAGTTCGATAAGCGGCCGTCATGGAGGGAGCCCTGGAAACACCATATATTTT
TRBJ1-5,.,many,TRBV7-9,CASTRGSGQPQHF,TGTGCCAGCACGAGAGGATCGGGGCAGCCCCAGCATTTT
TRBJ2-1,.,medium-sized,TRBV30,CAWRSDGSRGNEQFF,TGTGCCTGGAGGAGCGACGGGAGTCGGGGGAATGAGCAGTTCTTC
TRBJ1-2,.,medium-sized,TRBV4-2,CASSRVGPASGGYTF,TGTGCCAGCAGCCGTGTAGGGCCCGCCTCTGGGGGCTACACCTTC
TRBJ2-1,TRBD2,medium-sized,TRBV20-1,CSARPPGLTYNEQFF,TGCAGTGCTAGACCCCCGGGACTAACCTACAATGAGCAGTTCTTC
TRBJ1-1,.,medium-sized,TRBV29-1,CSVEDTSDTPF,TGCAGCGTTGAAGATACTTCGGACACCCCCTTT
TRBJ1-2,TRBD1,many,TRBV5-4,CASSAGQGAVNYGYTF,TGTGCCAGCAGCGCGGGACAGGGGGCCGTTAACTATGGCTACACCTTC
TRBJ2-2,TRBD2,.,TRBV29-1,CSVEKRDPGELFF,TGCAGCGTTGAGAAGCGGGACCCGGGAGAGCTGTTTTTT
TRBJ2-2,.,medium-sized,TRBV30,CAWTLATGELFF,TGTGCCTGGACCCTAGCCACCGGGGAGCTGTTTTTT
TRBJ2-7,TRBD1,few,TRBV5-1,CASSLGGQGAKQYF,TGCGCCAGCAGCTTGGGGGGACAGGGGGCCAAGCAGTACTTC
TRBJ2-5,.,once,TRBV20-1,CSADEKTQYF,TGCAGTGCAGATGAGAAGACCCAGTACTTC
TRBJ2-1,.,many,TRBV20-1,CSASDWVANEQFF,TGCAGTGCTAGTGATTGGGTGGCCAATGAGCAGTTCTTC
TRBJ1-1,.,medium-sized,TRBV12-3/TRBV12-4,CASRSGARRGLGMNTEAFF,TGTGCCAGCAGGTCAGGCGCGAGAAGAGGATTGGGGATGAACACTGAAGCTTTCTTT
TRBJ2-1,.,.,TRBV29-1,CSSISAAMEGWYNEQFF,TGCAGTTCGATAAGCGCCGCCATGGAGGGTTGGTACAATGAGCAGTTCTTC
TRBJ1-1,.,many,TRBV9,CASSVWENTEAFF,TGTGCCAGCAGCGTGTGGGAGAACACTGAAGCTTTCTTT
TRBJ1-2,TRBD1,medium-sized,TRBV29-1,CSVDPQGAYGYTF,TGCAGCGTGGATCCACAGGGGGCATACGGCTACACCTTC
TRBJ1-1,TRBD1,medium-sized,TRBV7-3,CASSSGTGFTEAFF,TGTGCCAGCAGCTCCGGGACAGGGTTCACTGAAGCTTTCTTT
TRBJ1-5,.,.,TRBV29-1,CSVARGNQPQHF,TGCAGCGTTGCGCGGGGCAATCAGCCCCAGCATTTT
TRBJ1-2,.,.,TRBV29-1,CSGQSFYGYTF,TGCAGCGGTCAGAGTTTCTATGGCTACACCTTC
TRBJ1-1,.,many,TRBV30,CACVRSTEAFF,TGTGCCTGTGTTAGGAGCACTGAAGCTTTCTTT
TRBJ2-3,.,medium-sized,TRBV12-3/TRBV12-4,CASSFAGPLTDTQYF,TGTGCCAGCAGTTTTGCCGGACCCCTAACAGATACGCAGTATTTT
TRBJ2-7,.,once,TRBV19,CASRSTDHYEQYF,TGTGCCAGTAGATCGACAGATCACTACGAGCAGTACTTC
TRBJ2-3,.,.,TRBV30,CAWREDTDTQYF,TGTGCCTGGAGGGAGGATACAGATACGCAGTATTTT
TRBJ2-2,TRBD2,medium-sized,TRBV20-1,CSARLAGDTGELFF,TGCAGTGCTAGACTAGCGGGAGACACCGGGGAGCTGTTTTTT
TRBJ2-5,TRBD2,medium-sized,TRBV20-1,CSISTPLLADQETQYF,TGCAGCATATCGACCCCTCTTCTAGCGGACCAAGAGACCCAGTACTTC
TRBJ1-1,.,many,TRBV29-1,CSVEIRRMNTEAFF,TGCAGCGTTGAAATACGGAGGATGAACACTGAAGCTTTCTTT
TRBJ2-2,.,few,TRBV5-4,CASSLGGSGYTGELFF,TGTGCCAGCAGCTTGGGGGGTAGCGGATACACCGGGGAGCTGTTTTTT